This record concerns one T cell receptor beta chain sequence. This entry comes from a study of OX40 agonist ivuxolimab in advanced cancers. Study as a whole: Each dose-escalation patient presented with hepatocellular carcinoma, melanoma, renal cell or head and neck cancer.

TCRdb keeps only in-frame clones here, not all; method: immunoSEQ multiplex PCR. The sample gives 8,000 or so clones, around 90% of which show up once; about 4.4% is in the top ten. CDR1 is LNHDA and CDR2 is SQIVND in the germline V gene (reference sequence). Germline trimming cut 6 bases from V and 5 bases from J; bases unmatched to any gene: 7. CDR3 length: 15 residues. V usage is TRBV19 and J usage is TRBJ2-4; 10 bases fit TRBD1. Sample: CD4+ or CD8+ T cells sorted from blood, taken in a trial of the OX40 agonist ivuxolimab. The sequence derives from an adult with an advanced solid tumor such as melanoma, head and neck, liver or kidney cancer. The CDR3 DNA sequence: TGTGCCAGTAGGAGACAGGGGGCAGGGGAAAACATTCAGTACTTC. Its protein product is CASRRQGAGENIQYF.